Reported below is one T cell receptor beta chain. Its target is not known. With 2 bases removed from V and 9 bases from J, the gap between germline ends came to 12 bases. In germline, CDR1 is SGHRS, CDR2 YFSETQ. This CDR3 has 13 amino acids. The test was conducted at deep level. Spread over ten immunoSEQ deep assay plates, unsorted PBMC DNA underwent sequencing. TCRdb's copy holds only in-frame clones and misses some; the assay was immunoSEQ multiplex PCR. The sample yields 470,000 or so clones, approximately 84% seen once. This record comes from a study of shared clonotypes between healthy human individuals. Overall study findings and caveats: The study sampled only blood, and tissue repertoires likely differ.

The TCR comes from a woman between 40 and 55 years old in good health. Some clones in this sample may be carry-over from other donors' samples. The chain employs TRBV5-1 and TRBJ2-1; the D call may be TRBD1 or TRBD2 (5 bases each). Sequencing used PBMCs. The CDR3 region is CASSFYTRGEQFF. CDR3 in DNA: TGCGCCAGCAGCTTTTATACTAGGGGTGAGCAGTTCTTC. Supplemented by reference TRBV5-1 and TRBJ2-1, the full variable domain reads KAGVTQTPRYLIKTRGQQVTLSCSPISGHRSVSWYQQTPGQGLQFLFEYFSETQRNKGNFPGRFSGRQFSNSRSEMNVSTLELGDSALYLCASSFYTRGEQFFGPGTRLTVL.